The 19 T cell receptor beta chains given below trace back to one sample, sequenced in a study of T cell responses to AZD1222 COVID-19 vaccine. Measured with immunoSEQ multiplex PCR; TCRdb has only the in-frame clones, and not every one. The sample shows roughly 200,000 clones, 85% to 90% of them seen only once. The source material was peripheral blood, sampled on day 0 of AZD1222 vaccination. The receptors originated from an adult in good health.

This chain links TRBV7-3 with TRBJ1-5; maybe TRBD1 (6 bases). V was pared by 5 bases and J by 0 bases, with 11 bases between. This CDR3 comprises 15 residues. The germline V gene has CDR1 SGHTA and CDR2 FQGTGA. The CDR3 spells CASSRDNHSNQPQHF. The DNA of the CDR3 is TGTGCCAGCAGCCGGGACAATCATAGCAATCAGCCCCAGCATTTT.

The J gene is TRBJ1-1, the V gene TRBV4-3; D is uncertain. CDR1 is LGHNA and CDR2 is YSLEER in the germline V gene. CDR3 length equals 15 residues. V was shortened by 0 bases and J by 9 bases, with 17 bases between the two germline ends. The CDR3 DNA sequence: TGCGCCAGCAGCCAAGATAATGGAAAAGCGTTTAAAGCTTTCTTT. Translating gives CASSQDNGKAFKAFF.

V gene TRBV2 combines with J gene TRBJ1-5, with 8 bases aligning to TRBD1. The CDR3 contains 14 residues. Trimming removed 5 bases from V and 7 bases from J; junction bases left unmatched: 7. Germline V CDR1 and CDR2: SNHLY, FYNNEI. CDR3 sequence reads: CASSFGQGGQPQHF. CDR3 DNA: TGTGCCAGCAGTTTTGGACAGGGAGGACAGCCCCAGCATTTT.

The chain recombines TRBV23-1 with TRBJ2-3; D is tentatively TRBD1 or TRBD2 (5 bases each). TRBV23-1 is filed as an ORF, its function uncertain. CDR3 length: 13 residues. Trimming took 6 bases from V and 5 from J, leaving 12 bases between them. The CDR3 DNA sequence: TGCGCCAGCAGCCAGGGACGGGAAGATACGCAGTATTTT. Amino acids: CASSQGREDTQYF.

J is TRBJ1-6 and V is TRBV30; D perhaps matches TRBD1 (6 bases). CDR1 GTSNPN and CDR2 SVGIG come from the germline V gene (reference sequence). V lost 4 bases to trimming and J lost 0 bases, with 10 bases between them. This CDR3 has 15 amino acids. Here the CDR3 DNA reads TGTGCCTGGAAGGACAGTTTCTCCTATAATTCACCCCTCCACTTT. Translating gives CAWKDSFSYNSPLHF.

This chain links TRBV5-1 with TRBJ1-1; perhaps TRBD1 as D (6 bases). The length of the CDR3 is 15 residues. Trimming left V 0 bases short and J 0 bases short, with 9 bases between. The germline V gene has CDR1 SGHRS and CDR2 YFSETQ. The CDR3 DNA sequence: TGCGCCAGCAGCTTGGTGGGGGGGCTGAACACTGAAGCTTTCTTT. It encodes CASSLVGGLNTEAFF.

This clone was counted a single time. The V gene is TRBV4-1, the J gene TRBJ1-1; no firm D call. In germline, CDR1 is MGHRA, CDR2 YSYEKL. The CDR3 spans 14 residues. Deletions cut 1 base from V and 0 bases from J, with 6 bases between. CDR3: CASSQGRMNTEAFF. The CDR3 DNA is TGCGCCAGCAGCCAAGGACGGATGAACACTGAAGCTTTCTTT.

The V and J genes are TRBV12-3 or TRBV12-4 and TRBJ1-5; D might be TRBD1 (5 bases). V was shortened by 4 bases and J by 5 bases, with 9 bases between the two germline ends. The CDR3 covers 13 residues. CDR3 residues: CASSSREDQPQHF. The CDR3 DNA follows: TGTGCCAGCAGTTCCAGGGAGGATCAGCCCCAGCATTTT.

This rearrangement joins TRBV11-2 to TRBJ1-6; D gene unclear. CDR1 is SGHAT and CDR2 is FQNNGV in the germline V gene. The CDR3 is 13 amino acids. Trimming removed 3 bases from V and 7 bases from J, with 7 bases in between. CDR3 nucleotide sequence: TGTGCCAGCAGCTTGAACAGCAATTCACCCCTCCACTTT. The encoded protein is CASSLNSNSPLHF. Full variable domain (rest looked up from reference TRBV11-2 and TRBJ1-6): EAGVAQSPRYKIIEKRQSVAFWCNPISGHATLYWYQQILGQGPKLLIQFQNNGVVDDSQLPKDRFSAERLKGVDSTLKIQPAKLEDSAVYLCASSLNSNSPLHFGNGTRLTVT.

The rearrangement joins TRBV4-1 to TRBJ2-3; TRBD2 agrees at 9 bases. Germline V gene sequence: CDR1 MGHRA, CDR2 YSYEKL. This CDR3 contains 17 residues. J was trimmed by 4 bases and V by 4 bases; bases with no gene match: 12. The CDR3 nucleotides read TGCGCCAGCAGCCCCAGCGGGCTAGCGGGGTCCCCAGATACGCAGTATTTT. Translating it yields CASSPSGLAGSPDTQYF.

CDR3 protein: CASSPFIDSYTF. The CDR3 DNA sequence: TGTGCCAGCTCACCCTTTATTGACAGCTACACCTTC. The chain uses TRBV18 and TRBJ1-2; no definite D call. The CDR3 is 12 residues long. Germline V gene sequence: CDR1 KGHSH, CDR2 LQKENI. V lost 3 bases and J lost 9, with 11 bases in between.

The chain uses TRBV19 and TRBJ2-7; 10 bases line up with TRBD1. Trimming at V came to 2 bases and at J to 6 bases, leaving 10 bases not matched to a gene. Per the germline V gene, CDR1 is LNHDA and CDR2 is SQIVND (reference sequence). The CDR3 sequence is 16 residues long. The CDR3 is CASSILGQGRPGEQYF. The CDR3 DNA reads as TGTGCCAGTAGTATACTGGGACAGGGGAGACCGGGCGAGCAGTACTTC.

In nucleotides, the CDR3 is TGTGCCAGCAGCCAAGGTGGGCAGGTATACTATGGCTACACCTTC. Its translation: CASSQGGQVYYGYTF. This chain uses TRBV3-1 (or the pseudogene TRBV3-2) with TRBJ1-2; D is uncertain. V lost 1 base and J lost 3, with 12 bases in between. Germline V CDR1 and CDR2: LGHDT, YNNKEL (reference sequence). CDR3 length: 15 amino acids.

J is TRBJ2-7 and V is TRBV5-1; 10 bases match TRBD2. The CDR3 totals 15 residues. CDR1 and CDR2 from the germline V gene are SGHRS and YFSETQ. With 0 bases clipped from V and 3 bases from J, the junction kept 3 bases outside the gene matches. The CDR3 is CASSLARTSGYEQYF. In nucleotides, the CDR3 is TGCGCCAGCAGCTTGGCCAGGACTAGCGGCTACGAGCAGTACTTC.

The chain combines TRBV28 with TRBJ1-6; no definite D call. CDR3 length: 16 residues. The germline CDR1 and CDR2 sequences are MDHEN and SYDVKM. V lost 5 bases, J lost 7 bases, and 18 bases lay in between. In nucleotides, the CDR3 is TGTGCCAGCAGTAATCTCGGGAATCTCAACAATTCACCCCTCCACTTT. Translating it yields CASSNLGNLNNSPLHF.

The rearrangement uses TRBV19 and TRBJ1-5; D is unclear. Germline V CDR1 and CDR2: LNHDA, SQIVND (reference sequence). This CDR3 has 12 amino acids. Trimming took 6 bases from V and 6 from J, leaving 9 bases between them. The CDR3 coding sequence is TGTGCCAGTAGCCAATTGGGTCAGCCCCAGCATTTT. This sequence encodes CASSQLGQPQHF.

The chain has TRBV7-8 and TRBJ1-1; D gene ambiguous. The CDR3 has 12 residues. V was trimmed by 5 bases and J by 10 bases, leaving 14 bases between them. Germline V lookup: CDR1 SGHVS, CDR2 FQNEAQ. In nucleotides, the CDR3 is TGTGCCAGCAGCCACGTTGAGGAGGGAGCTTTCTTT. Protein product: CASSHVEEGAFF.

The chain combines TRBV18 with TRBJ2-2; D is perhaps TRBD2 (5 bases). The germline gives CDR1 KGHSH, CDR2 LQKENI. The CDR3 covers 14 residues. With 4 bases removed from V and 0 bases from J, the gap between germline ends came to 6 bases. The chain's CDR3 is CASSLGANTGELFF. The CDR3 DNA sequence: TGTGCCAGCTCACTGGGAGCGAACACCGGGGAGCTGTTTTTT.

This chain uses TRBV19 with TRBJ1-2; D gene unclear. Germline CDR1 LNHDA, CDR2 SQIVND (reference sequence). The CDR3 consists of 16 residues. V lost 3 bases, J lost 5 bases, and 19 bases lay in between. The CDR3 reads CASSISQPPGGYGYTF. DNA for the CDR3: TGTGCCAGTAGTATTTCCCAGCCGCCAGGTGGTTATGGCTACACCTTC.